Listed below are T cell receptor beta chains from one sample, sequenced in a study of OX40 agonist ivuxolimab in advanced cancers. Method: immunoSEQ multiplex PCR; TCRdb's copy keeps in-frame clones and lacks some. The sample lists 14,000 or so clones, 85% to 90% seen once, with over 5.5% in the top ten. Here the sequenced sample was CD4+ or CD8+ T cells sorted from blood, taken in a trial of the OX40 agonist ivuxolimab. The origin of the receptors is an adult with an advanced solid tumor such as melanoma, head and neck, liver or kidney cancer. The CDR3 runs from the conserved cysteine through the conserved F or W. The D gene is left open where the match is weak. Rows give clone size only sometimes, using once, few, many, or a class for an expanded clone.

V gene,D gene,clone size,J gene,CDR3 protein,CDR3 DNA
TRBV2,NA,once,TRBJ2-1,CASIYRAPAYNEQFF,TGTGCCAGCATTTACAGGGCCCCAGCCTACAATGAGCAGTTCTTC
TRBV10-1,TRBD2,NA,TRBJ2-3,CASSGSGGDTDTQYF,TGCGCCAGCAGTGGTAGCGGGGGAGACACAGATACGCAGTATTTT
TRBV6-5,NA,once,TRBJ1-6,CASSYSWSSYNSPLHF,TGTGCCAGCAGTTACTCGTGGAGCTCCTATAATTCACCCCTCCACTTT
TRBV4-3,NA,NA,TRBJ2-3,CASSQDGVAANTDTQYF,TGCGCCAGCAGCCAAGATGGAGTAGCGGCAAACACAGATACGCAGTATTTT
TRBV5-1,NA,NA,TRBJ1-1,CASSLVSRSTEAFF,TGCGCCAGCAGCTTGGTTTCTAGGAGCACTGAAGCTTTCTTT
TRBV19,NA,NA,TRBJ1-1,CASSINSNTEAFF,TGTGCCAGTAGTATCAACAGCAACACTGAAGCTTTCTTT
TRBV7-9,NA,few,TRBJ1-1,CASSFRQANTEAFF,TGTGCCAGCAGCTTTCGGCAGGCGAACACTGAAGCTTTCTTT
TRBV7-3,NA,NA,TRBJ2-5,CASSLGSGSGGETQYF,TGTGCCAGCAGCTTAGGGTCCGGCTCGGGCGGAGAGACCCAGTACTTC
TRBV5-4,TRBD2,NA,TRBJ2-7,CASRIAGGPPYEQYF,TGTGCCAGCAGAATAGCGGGGGGGCCTCCCTACGAGCAGTACTTC
TRBV5-1,NA,NA,TRBJ1-5,CASSLMPNQPQHF,TGCGCCAGCAGCTTGATGCCAAATCAGCCCCAGCATTTT
TRBV7-6,NA,NA,TRBJ2-7,CASSLGALEEQYF,TGTGCCAGCAGCTTGGGCGCCCTGGAGGAGCAGTACTTC
TRBV11-2,NA,NA,TRBJ2-7,CASSLAGTYEQYF,TGTGCCAGCAGCCTCGCGGGGACCTACGAGCAGTACTTC
TRBV5-4,NA,once,TRBJ2-6,CASSLALGAGPGVLTF,TGTGCCAGCAGCTTGGCTCTTGGGGCCGGACCCGGCGTCCTGACTTTC
TRBV6-5,TRBD1,NA,TRBJ1-2,CASIDGQGRGYTF,TGTGCCAGCATTGACGGACAGGGGAGAGGCTACACCTTC
TRBV27,NA,NA,TRBJ2-7,CASSLSGRAYEQYF,TGTGCCAGCAGTTTATCGGGCAGGGCCTACGAGCAGTACTTC
TRBV21-1,NA,NA,TRBJ1-5,CASSNRDFGNQPQHF,TGTGCCAGCAGCAACAGGGATTTCGGCAATCAGCCCCAGCATTTT
TRBV19,TRBD2,NA,TRBJ2-3,CASSTMTLAATTDTQYF,TGTGCCAGTAGTACCATGACACTAGCGGCGACCACAGATACGCAGTATTTT
TRBV19,TRBD1,NA,TRBJ1-2,CASSGTGVGHGYTF,TGTGCCAGTTCTGGGACAGGGGTCGGCCATGGCTACACCTTC
TRBV9,NA,NA,TRBJ1-2,CASSGTQGMRGYTF,TGTGCCAGCAGCGGCACACAGGGTATGCGTGGCTACACCTTC
TRBV10-1,NA,NA,TRBJ2-1,CASSESARNEQFF,TGCGCCAGCAGTGAGTCGGCTCGAAATGAGCAGTTCTTC
TRBV6-1,TRBD1,NA,TRBJ1-1,CASSEAMGQARTEAFF,TGTGCCAGCAGTGAAGCCATGGGACAGGCACGCACTGAAGCTTTCTTT
TRBV2,NA,NA,TRBJ1-2,CASSGAGLIYGYTF,TGTGCCAGTAGTGGGGCAGGGTTGATCTATGGCTACACCTTC
TRBV6-5,NA,NA,TRBJ1-2,CASSLEGPYGYTF,TGTGCCAGCAGTCTCGAGGGTCCCTATGGCTACACCTTC
TRBV2,TRBD1,NA,TRBJ1-4,CASMTGGREKLFF,TGTGCCAGCATGACAGGGGGCCGGGAAAAACTGTTTTTT
TRBV5-6,TRBD2,NA,TRBJ2-7,CASLGGGTYEQYF,TGTGCCAGCCTGGGGGGAGGGACCTACGAGCAGTACTTC
TRBV5-1,NA,NA,TRBJ2-5,CASSLDGSWGETQYF,TGCGCCAGCAGCTTGGATGGCAGTTGGGGAGAGACCCAGTACTTC
TRBV5-4,NA,NA,TRBJ1-1,CASSREFSNTEAFF,TGTGCCAGCAGCAGGGAGTTTTCGAACACTGAAGCTTTCTTT
TRBV27,TRBD2,NA,TRBJ2-5,CASSRRGTRETQYF,TGTGCCAGTTCAAGGCGGGGGACCCGGGAGACCCAGTACTTC
TRBV18,TRBD1,once,TRBJ1-5,CASSPGTDNQPQHF,TGTGCCAGCTCACCCGGGACAGACAATCAGCCCCAGCATTTT
TRBV19,NA,NA,TRBJ1-4,CASSIQGRGYELFF,TGTGCCAGTAGTATACAGGGCAGGGGTTATGAGCTGTTTTTT
TRBV6-5,TRBD1,NA,TRBJ1-1,CASSPTGRTEAFF,TGTGCCAGCAGCCCGACAGGGCGCACTGAAGCTTTCTTT
TRBV6-1,NA,NA,TRBJ2-1,CASSELGTDEQFF,TGTGCCAGCAGTGAACTGGGCACGGATGAGCAGTTCTTC
TRBV6-1,TRBD1,NA,TRBJ1-4,CASRTGTGGEKLFF,TGTGCCAGCAGGACCGGGACAGGGGGAGAAAAACTGTTTTTT
TRBV6-1,NA,NA,TRBJ2-7,CASSGETEAVYEQYF,TGTGCCAGCAGTGGAGAGACTGAGGCCGTCTACGAGCAGTACTTC
TRBV19,NA,NA,TRBJ1-5,CATGQNLNQPQHF,TGTGCCACCGGACAGAATCTTAATCAGCCCCAGCATTTT
TRBV29-1,TRBD1,NA,TRBJ2-1,CSVDTYKIETGDRDEQFF,TGCAGCGTCGATACTTATAAAATCGAGACAGGGGATAGGGATGAGCAGTTCTTC
TRBV5-5,TRBD1,NA,TRBJ2-7,CASRGLDRNYEQYF,TGTGCCAGCAGGGGATTGGACAGGAACTACGAGCAGTACTTC
TRBV6-6,TRBD2,NA,TRBJ2-7,CASRTGTRPGEQYF,TGTGCCAGCAGAACCGGGACTAGGCCAGGCGAGCAGTACTTC
TRBV7-2,NA,NA,TRBJ2-7,CASTPGQFVSYEQYF,TGTGCCAGCACCCCCGGACAGTTCGTTTCCTACGAGCAGTACTTC
TRBV2,NA,NA,TRBJ2-7,CASSPRTDLYEQYF,TGTGCCAGCAGTCCCCGGACAGATCTCTACGAGCAGTACTTC
TRBV7-3,NA,NA,TRBJ2-3,CASSPAGPSTDTQYF,TGTGCCAGCAGCCCAGCCGGCCCTAGCACAGATACGCAGTATTTT
TRBV11-2,NA,NA,TRBJ2-1,CASSLDRLGLKQFF,TGTGCCAGCAGCCTCGATCGACTAGGATTAAAGCAGTTCTTC
TRBV30,NA,few,TRBJ2-6,CAWSVSLAGANVLTF,TGTGCCTGGAGTGTAAGTCTAGCTGGGGCCAACGTCCTGACTTTC
TRBV7-3,TRBD2,NA,TRBJ2-3,CASSPQRGGGDTQYF,TGTGCCAGCAGCCCCCAGCGGGGGGGCGGGGATACGCAGTATTTT
TRBV9,NA,NA,TRBJ2-2,CASRKGTSTGELFF,TGTGCCAGCAGGAAGGGAACAAGCACCGGGGAGCTGTTTTTT
TRBV11-2,NA,NA,TRBJ2-2,CASSLVGVGGAELFF,TGTGCCAGCAGCTTAGTCGGAGTCGGGGGCGCAGAGCTGTTTTTT
TRBV6-6,NA,NA,TRBJ1-2,CASRQAWARGSYGYTF,TGTGCCAGCAGACAAGCGTGGGCCAGGGGATCTTATGGCTACACCTTC
TRBV5-1,NA,NA,TRBJ2-3,CASSPAWSSGTTDTQYF,TGCGCCAGCAGTCCCGCCTGGAGTAGCGGAACCACAGATACGCAGTATTTT
TRBV10-3,TRBD1,NA,TRBJ2-7,CAISETLQGASYEQYF,TGTGCCATCAGTGAGACCTTACAGGGGGCCTCCTACGAGCAGTACTTC
TRBV7-9,TRBD1,NA,TRBJ2-7,CASSHGQGYEQYF,TGTGCCAGCAGCCACGGACAGGGGTACGAGCAGTACTTC
TRBV5-1,NA,NA,TRBJ2-3,CASSTTPTLVTDTQYF,TGCGCCAGCAGCACCACTCCGACTTTAGTCACAGATACGCAGTATTTT
TRBV6-4,NA,NA,TRBJ2-3,CASSDQGRSDTQYF,TGTGCCAGCAGTGACCAGGGGAGGTCAGATACGCAGTATTTT
TRBV4-1,TRBD2,NA,TRBJ2-3,CASSPGIAAAGGTDTQYF,TGCGCCAGCAGCCCAGGGATAGCGGCAGCGGGGGGCACAGATACGCAGTATTTT
TRBV27,TRBD1,NA,TRBJ1-6,CASRSGQGIGSPLHF,TGTGCCAGCAGATCCGGACAGGGGATAGGGTCACCCCTCCACTTT